This record concerns one TCR beta chain sequence. With 5 bases clipped from V and 4 bases from J, the junction kept 6 bases outside the gene matches. Per the germline V gene, CDR1 is SQVTM and CDR2 is ANQGSEA. The CDR3 contains 14 residues. Each participant's cohort was designated according to participant-reported clinical history. Two negative PCRs, clearance, or symptom resolution had been documented for recovered Cohort 3 donors. Using immunoSEQ multiplex PCR, the repertoire was profiled, and TCRdb retains in-frame clones only, with some absent. The table lists roughly 220,000 clones, about 83% of them singletons. This record belongs to a study of blood T cell repertoires in COVID-19.

Input material: PBMCs or T cells enriched from blood (not recorded which). The TCR sequence derives from a middle-aged woman who had recovered from COVID-19. This chain connects TRBV29-1 to TRBJ2-5; the match to TRBD1 covers 11 bases. The CDR3 here is CSVPPGQGGETQYF. The CDR3 DNA reads as TGCAGCGTTCCTCCGGGACAGGGGGGAGAGACCCAGTACTTC.